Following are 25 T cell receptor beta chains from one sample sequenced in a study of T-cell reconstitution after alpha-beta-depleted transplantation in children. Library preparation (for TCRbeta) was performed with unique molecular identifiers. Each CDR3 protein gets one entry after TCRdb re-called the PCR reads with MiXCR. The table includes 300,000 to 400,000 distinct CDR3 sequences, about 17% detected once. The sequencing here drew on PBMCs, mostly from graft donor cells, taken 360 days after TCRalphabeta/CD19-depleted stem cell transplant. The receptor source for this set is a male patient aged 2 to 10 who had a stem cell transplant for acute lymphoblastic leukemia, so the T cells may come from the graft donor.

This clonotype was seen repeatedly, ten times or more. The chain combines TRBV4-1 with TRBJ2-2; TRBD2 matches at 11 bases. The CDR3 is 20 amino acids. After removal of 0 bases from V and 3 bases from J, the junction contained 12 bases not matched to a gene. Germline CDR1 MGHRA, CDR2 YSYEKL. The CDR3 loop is CASSQDPEDWGLADTGELFF. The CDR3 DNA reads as TGCGCCAGCAGCCAAGACCCCGAAGATTGGGGACTAGCGGACACCGGGGAGCTGTTTTTT.

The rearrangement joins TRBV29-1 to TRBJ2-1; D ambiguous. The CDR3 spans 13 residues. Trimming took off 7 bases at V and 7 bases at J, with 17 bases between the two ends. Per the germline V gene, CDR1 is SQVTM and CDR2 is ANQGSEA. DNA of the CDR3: TGCAGCGCCATACCTACTGGGCGAAATGAGCAGTTCTTC. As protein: CSAIPTGRNEQFF.

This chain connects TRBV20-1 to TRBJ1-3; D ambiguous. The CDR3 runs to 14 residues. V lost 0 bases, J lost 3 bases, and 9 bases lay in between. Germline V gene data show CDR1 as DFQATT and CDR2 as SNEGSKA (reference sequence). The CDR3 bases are TGCAGTGCTAGAGATTTAGGGTTTGGAAACACCATATATTTT. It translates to CSARDLGFGNTIYF.

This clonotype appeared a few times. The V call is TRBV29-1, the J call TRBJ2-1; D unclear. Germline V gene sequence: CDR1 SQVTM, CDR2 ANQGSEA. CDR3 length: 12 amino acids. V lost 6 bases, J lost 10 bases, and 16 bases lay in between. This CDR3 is CSVRIARREQFF. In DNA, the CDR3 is TGCAGCGTCCGAATCGCGAGAAGGGAGCAGTTCTTC.

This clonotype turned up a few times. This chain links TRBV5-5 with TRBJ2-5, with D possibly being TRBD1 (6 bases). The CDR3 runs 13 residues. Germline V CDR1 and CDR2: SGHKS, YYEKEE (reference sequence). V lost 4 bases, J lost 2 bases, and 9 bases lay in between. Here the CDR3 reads CASSPDRQETQYF. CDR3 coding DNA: TGTGCCAGCAGCCCTGACAGGCAAGAGACCCAGTACTTC.

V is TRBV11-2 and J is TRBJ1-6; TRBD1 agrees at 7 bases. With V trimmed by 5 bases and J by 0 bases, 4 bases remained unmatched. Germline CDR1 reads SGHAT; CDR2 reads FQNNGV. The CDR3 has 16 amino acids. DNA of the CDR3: TGTGCCAGCAGCCGACAGGGACACTCCTATAATTCACCCCTCCACTTT. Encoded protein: CASSRQGHSYNSPLHF.

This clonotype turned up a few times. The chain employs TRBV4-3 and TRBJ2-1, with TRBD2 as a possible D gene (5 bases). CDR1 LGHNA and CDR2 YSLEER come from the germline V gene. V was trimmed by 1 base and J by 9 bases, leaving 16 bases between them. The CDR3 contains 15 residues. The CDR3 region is CASSQGTSRVGEQFF. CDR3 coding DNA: TGCGCCAGCAGCCAAGGAACTAGTCGAGTGGGTGAGCAGTTCTTC.

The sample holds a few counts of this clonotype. The CDR3 protein is CATSLQGPLYNEQFF. The DNA of the CDR3 is TGTGCCACCTCGTTGCAGGGTCCCCTTTACAATGAGCAGTTCTTC. This chain joins TRBV10-3 and TRBJ2-1; D possibly corresponds to TRBD1 (5 bases). V dropped 10 bases and J dropped 4 bases, with 20 bases sitting between them. The CDR3 spans 15 residues. The V gene's germline CDR1 is ENHRY and CDR2 SYGVKD.

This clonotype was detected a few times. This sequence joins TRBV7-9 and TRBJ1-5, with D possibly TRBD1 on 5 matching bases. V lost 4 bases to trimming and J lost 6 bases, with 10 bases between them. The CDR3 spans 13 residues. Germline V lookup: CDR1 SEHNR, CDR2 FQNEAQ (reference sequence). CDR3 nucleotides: TGTGCCAGCAGCTCCGGGACTCGTCAGCCCCAGCATTTT. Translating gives CASSSGTRQPQHF.

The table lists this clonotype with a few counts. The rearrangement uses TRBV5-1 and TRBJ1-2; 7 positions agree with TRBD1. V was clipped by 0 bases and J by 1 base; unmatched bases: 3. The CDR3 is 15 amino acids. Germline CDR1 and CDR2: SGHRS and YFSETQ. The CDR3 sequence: CASSLVQGDNYGYTF. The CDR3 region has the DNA TGCGCCAGCAGCTTGGTTCAGGGGGATAACTATGGCTACACCTTC.

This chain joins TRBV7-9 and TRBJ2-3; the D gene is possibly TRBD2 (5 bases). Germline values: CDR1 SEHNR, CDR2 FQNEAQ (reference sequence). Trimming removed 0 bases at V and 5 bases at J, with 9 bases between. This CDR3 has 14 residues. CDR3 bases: TGTGCCAGCAGCTTAGCAGGAGGCATAGATACGCAGTATTTT. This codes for CASSLAGGIDTQYF.

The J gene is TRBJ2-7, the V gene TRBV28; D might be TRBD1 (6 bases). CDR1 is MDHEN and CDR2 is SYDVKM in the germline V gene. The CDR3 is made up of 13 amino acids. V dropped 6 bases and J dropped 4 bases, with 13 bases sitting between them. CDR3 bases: TGTGCCAGCAGGGTGGGGGCTGGGTACGAGCAGTACTTC. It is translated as CASRVGAGYEQYF.

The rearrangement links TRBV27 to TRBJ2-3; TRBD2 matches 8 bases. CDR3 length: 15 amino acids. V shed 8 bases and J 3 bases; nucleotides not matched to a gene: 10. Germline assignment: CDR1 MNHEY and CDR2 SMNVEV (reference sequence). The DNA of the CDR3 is TGTGCCAGCTTCCGCGACGGGAGGGCTACAGATACGCAGTATTTT. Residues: CASFRDGRATDTQYF.

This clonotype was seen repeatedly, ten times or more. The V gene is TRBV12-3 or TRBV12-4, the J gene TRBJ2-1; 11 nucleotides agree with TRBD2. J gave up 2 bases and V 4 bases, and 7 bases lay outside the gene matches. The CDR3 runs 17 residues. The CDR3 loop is CASSSSGLAGPYNEQFF. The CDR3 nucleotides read TGTGCCAGCAGTTCTAGCGGACTAGCGGGCCCCTACAATGAGCAGTTCTTC.

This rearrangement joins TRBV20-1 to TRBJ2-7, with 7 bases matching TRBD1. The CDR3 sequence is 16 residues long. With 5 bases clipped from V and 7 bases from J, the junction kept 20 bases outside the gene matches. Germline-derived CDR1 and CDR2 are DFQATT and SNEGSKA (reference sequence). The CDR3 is CSAPRYGDRVGGEQYF. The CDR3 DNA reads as TGCAGTGCTCCCAGATACGGCGACAGGGTTGGGGGAGAGCAGTACTTC.

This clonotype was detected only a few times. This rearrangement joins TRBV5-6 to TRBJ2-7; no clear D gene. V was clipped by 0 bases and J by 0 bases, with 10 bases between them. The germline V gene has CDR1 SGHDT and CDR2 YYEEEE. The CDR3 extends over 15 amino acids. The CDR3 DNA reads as TGTGCCAGCAGCTTGGACGACGGAGCCTCCTACGAGCAGTACTTC. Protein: CASSLDDGASYEQYF.

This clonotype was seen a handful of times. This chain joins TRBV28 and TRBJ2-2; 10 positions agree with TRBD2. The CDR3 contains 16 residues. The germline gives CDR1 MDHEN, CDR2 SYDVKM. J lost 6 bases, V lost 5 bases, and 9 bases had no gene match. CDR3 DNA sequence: TGTGCCAGCAGTCCAAGCGGGAGGGCCCGGGCCGGGGAGCTGTTTTTT. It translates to CASSPSGRARAGELFF.

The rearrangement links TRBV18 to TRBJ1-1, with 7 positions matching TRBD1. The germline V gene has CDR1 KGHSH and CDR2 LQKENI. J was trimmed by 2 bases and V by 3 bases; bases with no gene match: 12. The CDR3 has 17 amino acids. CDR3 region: CASSPKVGTGDNTEAFF. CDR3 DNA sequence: TGTGCCAGCTCACCGAAGGTTGGTACAGGGGATAACACTGAAGCTTTCTTT.

CDR3 sequence reads: CSVVPGTANNEQFF. The CDR3 nucleotides are TGCAGCGTTGTCCCCGGGACCGCAAACAATGAGCAGTTCTTC. V is TRBV29-1 and J is TRBJ2-1; D may match TRBD1 or TRBD2 (5 bases each). Germline V gives CDR1 SQVTM, CDR2 ANQGSEA. CDR3 size: 14 residues. The V and J ends lost 4 bases and 5 bases respectively, with 15 bases between them.

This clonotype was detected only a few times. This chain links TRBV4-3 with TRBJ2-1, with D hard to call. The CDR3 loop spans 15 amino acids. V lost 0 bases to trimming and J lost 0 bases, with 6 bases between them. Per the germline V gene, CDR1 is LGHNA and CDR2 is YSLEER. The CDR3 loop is CASSQEGLSYNEQFF. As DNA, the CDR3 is TGCGCCAGCAGCCAAGAAGGCCTCTCCTACAATGAGCAGTTCTTC.

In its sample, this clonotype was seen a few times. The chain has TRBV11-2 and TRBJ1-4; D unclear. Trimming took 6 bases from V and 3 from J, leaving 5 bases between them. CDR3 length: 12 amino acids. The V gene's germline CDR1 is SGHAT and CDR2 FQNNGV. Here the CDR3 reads CASREANEKLFF. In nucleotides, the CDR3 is TGTGCCAGCAGGGAAGCTAATGAAAAACTGTTTTTT.

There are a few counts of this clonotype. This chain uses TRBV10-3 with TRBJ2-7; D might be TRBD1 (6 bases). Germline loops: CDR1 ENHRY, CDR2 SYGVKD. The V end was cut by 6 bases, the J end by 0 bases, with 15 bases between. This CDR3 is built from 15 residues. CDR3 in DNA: TGTGCCATCAGCGTGACAGGCCCGAGCTCCTACGAGCAGTACTTC. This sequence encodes CAISVTGPSSYEQYF.

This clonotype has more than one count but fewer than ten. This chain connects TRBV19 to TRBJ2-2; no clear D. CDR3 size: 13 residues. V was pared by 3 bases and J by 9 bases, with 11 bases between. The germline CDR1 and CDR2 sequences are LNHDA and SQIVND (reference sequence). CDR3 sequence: CASSMDLGRELFF. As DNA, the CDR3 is TGTGCCAGTAGTATGGATTTGGGAAGGGAGCTGTTTTTT.

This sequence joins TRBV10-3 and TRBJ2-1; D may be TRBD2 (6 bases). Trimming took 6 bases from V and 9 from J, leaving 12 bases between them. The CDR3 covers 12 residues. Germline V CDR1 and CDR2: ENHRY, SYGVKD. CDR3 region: CAISTTSREQFF. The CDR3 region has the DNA TGTGCCATCAGCACGACTAGTCGTGAGCAGTTCTTC.

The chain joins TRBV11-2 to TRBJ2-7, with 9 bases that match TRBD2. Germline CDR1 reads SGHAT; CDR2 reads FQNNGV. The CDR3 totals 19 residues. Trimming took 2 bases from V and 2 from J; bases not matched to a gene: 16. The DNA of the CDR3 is TGTGCCAGCAGCTTAAGCCGGACTCCTCTAGCGGGAAGCCCCTACGAGCAGTACTTC. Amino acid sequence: CASSLSRTPLAGSPYEQYF.